The present T cell receptor (beta chain) was sequenced within a study of blood T cell repertoires in COVID-19. Study-level information: Nucleic acid was either cDNA or gDNA, and it came from T cells, B-cell-depleted T cells, or PBMCs.

Per the authors' pipeline: Amplification from reference gene primers served as the basis for estimated nucleated cell counts. Produced via immunoSEQ multiplex PCR; TCRdb's table is partial and in-frame only. V, J and clone size are those of that table, while D and trimming were read from the DNA. The sample consists of roughly 320,000 clones, 89% of them appearing once. The Seattle site enrolled patients during active infection and followed them longitudinally. The CDR3 covers 13 residues. The V gene end was trimmed by 5 bases and the J gene end by 7 bases; junction bases not matched to a gene: 7. Per the germline V gene, CDR1 is SGHAT and CDR2 is FQNNGV.

V gene TRBV11-2 combines with J gene TRBJ1-2, with 7 bases lining up with TRBD1. The specimen was peripheral blood. The receptor's source is a woman aged 25 to 39 with COVID-19, enrolled during active disease. CDR3 in DNA: TGTGCCAGCAGCAAACAGGGGAGAAGTGGCTACACCTTC. Amino acid sequence: CASSKQGRSGYTF.